These T cell receptor beta chains were read from a single sample in a study of T cells in Graves' hyperthyroidism and ophthalmopathy. MiXCR, run by TCRdb on the multiplex PCR reads, gives a single entry per CDR3 protein. The sample carries over 500,000 distinct CDR3 sequences, 14% recorded once. Sequencing input: blood. These receptors were taken from a woman between 35 and 50 years old with Graves' hyperthyroidism. Each CDR3 is given with its conserved first and last residue. The D gene is left open where the match is weak. The size field is filled for only some rows; it gives once, few, many or a size class.

size: many; V: TRBV29-1; J: TRBJ2-1; D: -; CDR3: CSGNRENALEQFF; DNA: TGCAGCGGTAACAGGGAAAACGCTCTTGAGCAGTTCTTC
size: -; V: TRBV27; J: TRBJ2-1; D: TRBD2; CDR3: CASSLKGLAGGEQFF; DNA: TGTGCCAGCAGTTTAAAGGGACTAGCGGGTGGTGAGCAGTTCTTC
size: -; V: TRBV6-1; J: TRBJ2-3; D: -; CDR3: CASTSYTDTQYF; DNA: TGTGCCAGCACCTCGTACACAGATACGCAGTATTTT
size: many; V: TRBV12-3/TRBV12-4; J: TRBJ2-3; D: TRBD1; CDR3: CASSWRTGGTDTQYF; DNA: TGTGCCAGCAGTTGGCGGACAGGGGGCACAGATACGCAGTATTTT
size: few; V: TRBV9; J: TRBJ2-3; D: TRBD2; CDR3: CASSTIAGATDTQYF; DNA: TGTGCCAGCAGCACCATAGCGGGAGCCACAGATACGCAGTATTTT
size: many; V: TRBV3-1; J: TRBJ2-7; D: TRBD2; CDR3: CASSHPAGGLDEQYF; DNA: TGTGCCAGCAGCCACCCAGCGGGAGGGCTCGACGAGCAGTACTTC
size: many; V: TRBV24-1; J: TRBJ2-7; D: -; CDR3: CATSDSGAYEQYF; DNA: TGTGCCACCAGTGACTCGGGGGCCTACGAGCAGTACTTC
size: -; V: TRBV20-1; J: TRBJ2-7; D: -; CDR3: CSQEDRRGAEQYF; DNA: TGCAGTCAAGAGGACAGGCGGGGAGCCGAGCAGTACTTC
size: few; V: TRBV30; J: TRBJ2-2; D: -; CDR3: CAGPGRRGGTGELFF; DNA: TGTGCCGGCCCTGGTCGCAGGGGCGGAACCGGGGAGCTGTTTTTT
size: many; V: TRBV27; J: TRBJ2-7; D: TRBD2; CDR3: CASSQKLAGGYEQYF; DNA: TGTGCCAGCAGCCAGAAGCTAGCGGGAGGGTACGAGCAGTACTTC
size: many; V: TRBV2; J: TRBJ1-1; D: TRBD1; CDR3: CASSGGGRGLNTEAFF; DNA: TGTGCCAGCAGTGGAGGGGGCAGGGGGCTAAACACTGAAGCTTTCTTT
size: -; V: TRBV28; J: TRBJ1-6; D: -; CDR3: CASSTLGRRYNSPLHF; DNA: TGTGCCAGCAGTACTCTTGGCAGGCGCTATAATTCACCCCTCCACTTT
size: -; V: TRBV14; J: TRBJ2-3; D: -; CDR3: CASSQRTTGNTQYF; DNA: TGTGCCAGCAGCCAACGGACTACAGGCAATACGCAGTATTTT
size: few; V: TRBV6-1; J: TRBJ2-1; D: -; CDR3: CASRARVSEQFF; DNA: TGTGCCAGCCGGGCCCGCGTTAGTGAGCAGTTCTTC
size: many; V: TRBV9; J: TRBJ1-6; D: -; CDR3: CASSVAPKGGSPLHF; DNA: TGTGCCAGCAGCGTAGCCCCGAAGGGGGGTTCACCCCTCCACTTT
size: many; V: TRBV12-3/TRBV12-4; J: TRBJ2-7; D: TRBD2; CDR3: CASSGLAGVGEQYF; DNA: TGTGCCAGCAGTGGACTAGCGGGAGTTGGAGAGCAGTACTTC
size: -; V: TRBV4-1; J: TRBJ2-2; D: -; CDR3: CASSRLGGTLVGELFF; DNA: TGCGCCAGCAGCCGCCTAGGCGGGACTTTGGTCGGGGAGCTGTTTTTT
size: -; V: TRBV20-1; J: TRBJ2-7; D: TRBD2; CDR3: CSASAGTSGYEQYF; DNA: TGCAGTGCTAGTGCCGGGACTAGCGGATACGAGCAGTACTTC
size: few; V: TRBV3-1; J: TRBJ2-6; D: -; CDR3: CASSLRSGANVLTF; DNA: TGTGCCAGCAGCCTCCGGTCTGGGGCCAACGTCCTGACTTTC
size: many; V: TRBV2; J: TRBJ1-4; D: -; CDR3: CATPQLVKPGANEKLFF; DNA: TGTGCCACCCCCCAATTGGTCAAGCCTGGGGCTAATGAAAAACTGTTTTTT
size: -; V: TRBV11-1; J: TRBJ2-3; D: -; CDR3: CASSLEPGSDTQYF; DNA: TGTGCCAGCAGCTTAGAGCCAGGGTCAGATACGCAGTATTTT
size: few; V: TRBV7-2; J: TRBJ2-7; D: -; CDR3: CASSPRGANSYEQYF; DNA: TGTGCCAGCAGCCCACGGGGGGCAAACTCCTACGAGCAGTACTTC
size: -; V: TRBV6-5; J: TRBJ2-3; D: -; CDR3: CASSYEGAERTDTQYF; DNA: TGTGCCAGCAGTTACGAGGGCGCCGAGAGGACAGATACGCAGTATTTT
size: few; V: TRBV11-2; J: TRBJ2-1; D: -; CDR3: CASSLVSGLNWDNEQFF; DNA: TGTGCCAGCAGCTTAGTATCGGGGCTAAACTGGGACAATGAGCAGTTCTTC
size: many; V: TRBV2; J: TRBJ1-1; D: TRBD1; CDR3: CARSSGTANTEAFF; DNA: TGTGCCAGATCGTCCGGGACAGCGAACACTGAAGCTTTCTTT
size: many; V: TRBV15; J: TRBJ1-1; D: -; CDR3: CATSRIGNTEAFF; DNA: TGTGCCACCTCCCGTATAGGGAACACTGAAGCTTTCTTT
size: few; V: TRBV25-1; J: TRBJ1-5; D: -; CDR3: CASSESGSNQPQHF; DNA: TGTGCCAGCAGTGAAAGCGGTAGCAATCAGCCCCAGCATTTT
size: -; V: TRBV5-1; J: TRBJ2-2; D: -; CDR3: CASSLEGRSGELFF; DNA: TGCGCCAGCAGCTTGGAAGGCCGGAGCGGGGAGCTGTTTTTT
size: many; V: TRBV29-1; J: TRBJ2-3; D: TRBD1; CDR3: CSVSPTGEDTQYF; DNA: TGCAGCGTCAGTCCTACAGGGGAAGATACGCAGTATTTT
size: few; V: TRBV10-1; J: TRBJ2-1; D: TRBD1; CDR3: CASSEGTGVYNEQFF; DNA: TGCGCCAGCAGTGAGGGGACAGGGGTTTACAATGAGCAGTTCTTC
size: few; V: TRBV28; J: TRBJ1-1; D: TRBD1; CDR3: CASSLFRDRGRTEAFF; DNA: TGTGCCAGCAGTTTATTCCGGGACAGGGGGCGGACTGAAGCTTTCTTT
size: few; V: TRBV24-1; J: TRBJ2-3; D: -; CDR3: CATSAVGTWYF; DNA: TGTGCCACCAGTGCTGTTGGGACGTGGTATTTT
size: -; V: TRBV19; J: TRBJ1-5; D: TRBD1; CDR3: CASSILMGQKGRQHF; DNA: TGTGCCAGTAGTATACTTATGGGACAGAAGGGGCGCCAGCATTTT
size: -; V: TRBV12-3/TRBV12-4; J: TRBJ1-4; D: TRBD1; CDR3: CASSLDGQGYEKLFF; DNA: TGTGCCAGCAGTTTAGATGGACAGGGTTATGAAAAACTGTTTTTT
size: -; V: TRBV28; J: TRBJ2-7; D: TRBD2; CDR3: CASSPTGTSVEQYF; DNA: TGTGCCAGCAGTCCTACCGGGACTAGTGTCGAGCAGTACTTC
size: many; V: TRBV28; J: TRBJ2-1; D: TRBD2; CDR3: CASRPASGRFYNEQFF; DNA: TGTGCCAGCAGACCCGCTAGCGGGAGATTCTACAATGAGCAGTTCTTC
size: many; V: TRBV7-2; J: TRBJ2-7; D: TRBD2; CDR3: CASSTGGSLYEQYF; DNA: TGTGCCAGCAGCACCGGGGGGAGCCTCTACGAGCAGTACTTC
size: many; V: TRBV20-1; J: TRBJ2-5; D: -; CDR3: CSAQKSETQYF; DNA: TGCAGTGCCCAGAAGTCAGAGACCCAGTACTTC
size: few; V: TRBV25-1; J: TRBJ1-2; D: -; CDR3: CASSDGTVFYGYTF; DNA: TGTGCCAGCAGTGACGGGACGGTATTTTATGGCTACACCTTC
size: many; V: TRBV7-8; J: TRBJ2-7; D: TRBD2; CDR3: CASSVSSGRMNEQYF; DNA: TGTGCCAGCAGCGTCAGTAGCGGGAGGATGAACGAGCAGTACTTC
size: many; V: TRBV29-1; J: TRBJ1-1; D: -; CDR3: CSVEARNRGQPNTEAFF; DNA: TGCAGCGTTGAAGCTCGAAATCGGGGGCAACCGAACACTGAAGCTTTCTTT
size: -; V: TRBV28; J: TRBJ1-5; D: -; CDR3: CASSLEYGTNQPQHF; DNA: TGTGCCAGCAGTTTGGAATACGGGACCAATCAGCCCCAGCATTTT
size: few; V: TRBV30; J: TRBJ2-4; D: TRBD2; CDR3: CAWSALLAGAKNIQYF; DNA: TGTGCCTGGAGTGCCCTACTAGCGGGAGCCAAAAACATTCAGTACTTC
size: few; V: TRBV5-1; J: TRBJ2-1; D: -; CDR3: CASTGQLGVGEQFF; DNA: TGCGCCAGCACGGGGCAGCTGGGAGTTGGTGAGCAGTTCTTC
size: few; V: TRBV18; J: TRBJ1-2; D: -; CDR3: CASSPQTESYGYTF; DNA: TGTGCCAGCTCACCACAGACAGAGTCTTATGGCTACACCTTC
size: many; V: TRBV9; J: TRBJ1-1; D: TRBD1; CDR3: CASSVRDRGTTEAFF; DNA: TGTGCCAGCAGCGTCCGGGACAGGGGAACCACTGAAGCTTTCTTT
size: -; V: TRBV15; J: TRBJ2-5; D: -; CDR3: CATSGAGEQETQYF; DNA: TGTGCCACCAGTGGTGCAGGAGAACAAGAGACCCAGTACTTC
size: -; V: TRBV7-2; J: TRBJ2-5; D: -; CDR3: CASSRGGGRGETQYF; DNA: TGTGCCAGCAGCCGAGGGGGGGGGCGGGGAGAGACCCAGTACTTC